This T cell receptor beta chain was captured by sequencing in a study of T cells in Graves' hyperthyroidism and ophthalmopathy. Whole-study context: Peripheral blood was secured at the point of initial diagnosis, before any treatment.

RNA transcripts yielded amplified TCR beta CDR3 regions. An initial round of RT-PCR targeting the TCR CDR3 relied on the HTBI primer set. A single record per CDR3 protein comes from TCRdb applying MiXCR to the multiplex PCR reads. This table has fewer than 900,000 distinct CDR3 sequences, roughly 20% appearing once. In regard to this clonotype: Its specificity is unknown.

Each patient was aged 18 to 65 and had newly diagnosed hyperthyroidism of under 2 months' duration. It was 8 to 10 ml of fresh peripheral blood that supplied the PBMCs. The CDR3 spans 16 residues. Trimming cost V 1 base and J 4 bases, with 17 bases left between them. The germline V gene has CDR1 SGHAT and CDR2 FQNNGV. Study-wide results and limits: Most expanded thyroid clonotypes above 0.001 also appeared in blood.

The source of this sequence is a woman aged 50 to 60 with Graves' hyperthyroidism that later progressed to Graves' ophthalmopathy. The rearrangement links TRBV11-2 to TRBJ2-7; D is tentatively TRBD1 or TRBD2 (5 bases each). The sequenced material came from blood. The CDR3 reads CASSLGSRDPAYEQYF. In DNA, the CDR3 is TGTGCCAGCAGCTTAGGGTCCCGGGACCCCGCTTACGAGCAGTACTTC.